The next 19 T cell receptor beta chains were all read from a single sample in a study of T-cell reconstitution after alpha-beta-depleted transplantation in children. Library preparation (for TCRbeta) was performed with unique molecular identifiers. MiXCR, run by TCRdb on the PCR reads, gives a single entry per CDR3 protein. The sample consists of 600,000 to 700,000 distinct CDR3 sequences, roughly 15% of them appearing once. Sequences were derived from PBMCs from the stem cell graft donor, sampled from the stem cell graft. The receptors were sampled from a human donor who donated a stem cell graft to a child with acute myeloid leukemia.

This rearrangement joins TRBV9 to TRBJ1-1; D remains ambiguous. Germline V gene sequence: CDR1 SGDLS, CDR2 YYNGEE. This CDR3 is 15 amino acids long. V lost 0 bases and J lost 3, with 12 bases in between. CDR3 region: CASSVVAGSDTEAFF. CDR3 nucleotide sequence: TGTGCCAGCAGCGTAGTGGCTGGGTCGGACACTGAAGCTTTCTTT.

The chain recombines TRBV7-2 with TRBJ1-1; the D is unclear. Trimming took 2 bases from V and 6 from J, leaving 13 bases between them. Per the germline V gene, CDR1 is SGHTA and CDR2 is FQGNSA. The CDR3 runs to 14 residues. CDR3 bases: TGTGCCAGCAGCTTAAGGACGGAGGCGGCTGAAGCTTTCTTT. The encoded protein is CASSLRTEAAEAFF.

This clonotype turned up a few times. J is TRBJ2-5 and V is TRBV21-1; the DNA was not used to check the table's D call, TRBD1. TRBV21-1 is labeled a pseudogene. This CDR3 comprises 16 residues. The CDR3 is CASSKSGGQLQETQYF. DNA of the CDR3: TGTGCCAGCAGCAAAAGTGGGGGACAGCTCCAAGAGACCCAGTACTTC.

This clonotype was observed at least ten times. The J gene is TRBJ2-7, the V gene TRBV20-1; D might be TRBD2 (6 bases). CDR3 length: 14 residues. Looked up from germline, CDR1 is DFQATT and CDR2 is SNEGSKA (reference sequence). Between the trimmed V and J ends, which lost 5 bases and 6 bases, there was a span of 20 bases. The CDR3 loop is CSAESFGDGGEQYV. The CDR3 nucleotides are TGCAGTGCTGAAAGTTTCGGGGACGGGGGCGAGCAGTACGTC.

V is TRBV7-2 and J is TRBJ2-7, with no clear D. This CDR3 spans 15 amino acids. V dropped 2 bases and J dropped 9 bases, with 20 bases sitting between them. CDR1 is SGHTA and CDR2 is FQGNSA in the germline V gene. This CDR3 is CASSLPGSYSPGQYF. The CDR3 bases are TGTGCCAGCAGCTTACCCGGGTCTTACTCCCCTGGGCAGTACTTC.

J is TRBJ2-5 and V is TRBV11-2; TRBD1 might be the D (6 bases). The ends were cut back, 2 bases at V and 5 bases at J, with 15 bases in the middle. The CDR3 is made up of 15 amino acids. Germline CDR1 reads SGHAT; CDR2 reads FQNNGV. CDR3 coding DNA: TGTGCCAGCAGCTTAAGTACAGGGTTAATGGAGACCCAGTACTTC. Amino acid sequence: CASSLSTGLMETQYF.

The chain recombines TRBV6-2 or TRBV6-3 with TRBJ2-1, with TRBD2 matching over 15 bases. The V gene's germline CDR1 is MNHEY and CDR2 SVGEGT. The V segment lost 7 bases and the J segment 0 bases; nucleotides outside the gene matches: 13. The CDR3 runs to 20 residues. This chain's CDR3 is CASTTTPGLAGGPSYNEQFF. In DNA form, the CDR3 reads TGTGCCAGCACCACAACTCCTGGACTAGCGGGGGGGCCCTCCTACAATGAGCAGTTCTTC.

The sample holds many counts of this clonotype. This chain joins TRBV13 and TRBJ1-1; 7 nucleotides match TRBD1. After removal of 5 bases from V and 8 bases from J, the junction contained 11 bases not matched to a gene. The V gene's germline CDR1 is PRHDT and CDR2 FYEKMQ (reference sequence). CDR3 size: 14 residues. This chain's CDR3 is CASSVTGTANEAFF. CDR3 nucleotides: TGTGCCAGCAGCGTAACCGGGACAGCGAACGAAGCTTTCTTT.

This clonotype has ten or more counts. The chain has TRBV4-2 and TRBJ1-1; TRBD1 is a possible D gene (5 bases). CDR1 and CDR2 from the germline V gene are LGHNA and YNFKEQ. V shed 4 bases and J shed 0 bases, with 12 bases lying between them. There are 15 residues in the CDR3. The CDR3 protein is CASSLRDSLNTEAFF. In nucleotides, the CDR3 is TGTGCCAGCAGCCTAAGAGACAGTCTGAACACTGAAGCTTTCTTT.

This clonotype turned up a few times. The chain combines TRBV7-2 with TRBJ1-2; TRBD1 matches at 9 bases. Germline V gene sequence: CDR1 SGHTA, CDR2 FQGNSA. The CDR3 totals 17 residues. Germline trimming cut 3 bases from V and 6 bases from J; bases unmatched to any gene: 14. The chain's CDR3 is CASSFESGTGIIDGYTF. The CDR3 bases are TGTGCCAGCAGCTTCGAATCCGGGACAGGGATCATTGATGGCTACACCTTC.

The chain couples TRBV27 to TRBJ2-5; D gene unclear. Trimming cost V 5 bases and J 3 bases, with 13 bases left between them. CDR1 and CDR2 (germline): MNHEY, SMNVEV (reference sequence). The CDR3 is 14 amino acids. The CDR3 reads CASSPAKGEETQYF. The DNA of the CDR3 is TGTGCCAGCAGTCCGGCCAAGGGCGAAGAGACCCAGTACTTC.

This chain uses TRBV18 with TRBJ2-7; D unclear. This CDR3 region has 13 residues. Germline V gives CDR1 KGHSH, CDR2 LQKENI. V lost 6 bases to trimming and J lost 7 bases, with 16 bases between them. For the CDR3, the DNA is TGTGCCAGCTCCCCCTCGCCTTCAGAGGAGCAGTACTTC. Translating it yields CASSPSPSEEQYF.

Many counts were recorded for this clonotype. This chain joins TRBV29-1 and TRBJ2-1, with D possibly TRBD1 on 5 matching bases. The V end lost 3 bases, the J end lost 7 bases, and 10 bases lay between the germline ends. The CDR3 has 12 residues. Germline V gene lookup returns CDR1 SQVTM and CDR2 ANQGSEA. The CDR3: CSVDRVGNEQFF. CDR3 nucleotides: TGCAGCGTTGACAGGGTAGGAAATGAGCAGTTCTTC.

Only a few counts were recorded for this clonotype. The V gene is TRBV7-9, the J gene TRBJ2-3; D remains ambiguous. V was cut by 2 bases and J by 1 base, with 7 bases left in between. CDR3 length equals 14 residues. The germline CDR1 and CDR2 sequences are SEHNR and FQNEAQ (reference sequence). CDR3 in amino acids: CASSLPPGTDTQYF. CDR3 bases: TGTGCCAGCAGCTTACCCCCTGGCACAGATACGCAGTATTTT.

This clonotype came up a few times. An end of the junction does not agree with germline; a read error may underlie this. The chain combines TRBV7-2 with TRBJ2-5; 9 bases are shared with TRBD2. This CDR3 contains 13 residues. Germline assignment: CDR1 SGHTA and CDR2 FQGNSA. Here the CDR3 DNA reads TGTGCCAGCAGCCTAGCGGGGATCTCGACCCAGTACTTC. This translates into CASSLAGISTQYF.

A note on this clonotype: A much larger clone lies a single base off, so this may be a read error. This chain uses TRBV20-1 with TRBJ2-3; 15 bases are shared with TRBD2. This CDR3 has 16 amino acids. CDR1 is DFQATT, CDR2 SNEGSKA, per germline (reference sequence). The CDR3 spells CSAGGLAGGPIDTEYF. DNA of the CDR3: TGCAGTGCTGGAGGACTAGCGGGGGGGCCCATAGATACGGAGTATTTT.

V is TRBV15 and J is TRBJ2-3; no reliable D call. Deletions cut 3 bases from V and 3 bases from J, with 16 bases between. Germline CDR1 LNHNV, CDR2 YYDKDF (reference sequence). This CDR3 contains 16 residues. In DNA form, the CDR3 reads TGTGCCACCAGCAGGGGTGCAGGCCTAAATACAGATACGCAGTATTTT. Protein product: CATSRGAGLNTDTQYF.

This clonotype has at least ten counts. The V and J genes are TRBV12-3 or TRBV12-4 and TRBJ2-5, with D possibly being TRBD2 (6 bases). V lost 6 bases and J lost 2, with 10 bases in between. The CDR3 is 13 amino acids. CDR3 protein: CASRGAGQETQYF. In DNA, the CDR3 is TGTGCCAGCAGGGGAGCGGGTCAAGAGACCCAGTACTTC.

This clonotype occurred many times. V is TRBV6-5 and J is TRBJ2-1; 11 bases are a match to TRBD2. From germline, CDR1 is MNHEY and CDR2 SVGAGI. V trimming: 8 bases; J trimming: 7 bases; junction bases outside the gene matches: 10. The CDR3 loop spans 15 amino acids. The CDR3 spells CASRNSGGALNEQFF. In DNA form, the CDR3 reads TGTGCCAGCCGTAATAGCGGGGGGGCCCTAAATGAGCAGTTCTTC.